The T cell receptor beta chain described here comes from a study of monozygotic twins with cystic fibrosis. The study, taken as a whole, reports: Monozygotic CF twin pairs shared significantly more nucleotide-identical clonotypes than unrelated CF individuals did.

The method was immunoSEQ multiplex PCR; TCRdb's version includes in-frame clones alone and lacks a portion of them. The data hold about 32,000 clones, with roughly 90% observed a single time. This clone was picked up a small number of times. Its specificity is unknown. Germline CDR1 reads SGHRS; CDR2 reads YFSETQ. The V end lost 0 bases, the J end lost 2 bases, and 5 bases lay between the germline ends. The length of the CDR3 is 13 residues. The receptor was isolated from a girl aged 2-15 years with cystic fibrosis. The gene calls are TRBV5-1 and TRBJ1-2, with D perhaps matching TRBD1 (5 bases). The sample consisted of blood. This CDR3 reads CASSLAGNYGYTF. The CDR3 bases are TGCGCCAGCAGCTTGGCAGGGAACTATGGCTACACCTTC.